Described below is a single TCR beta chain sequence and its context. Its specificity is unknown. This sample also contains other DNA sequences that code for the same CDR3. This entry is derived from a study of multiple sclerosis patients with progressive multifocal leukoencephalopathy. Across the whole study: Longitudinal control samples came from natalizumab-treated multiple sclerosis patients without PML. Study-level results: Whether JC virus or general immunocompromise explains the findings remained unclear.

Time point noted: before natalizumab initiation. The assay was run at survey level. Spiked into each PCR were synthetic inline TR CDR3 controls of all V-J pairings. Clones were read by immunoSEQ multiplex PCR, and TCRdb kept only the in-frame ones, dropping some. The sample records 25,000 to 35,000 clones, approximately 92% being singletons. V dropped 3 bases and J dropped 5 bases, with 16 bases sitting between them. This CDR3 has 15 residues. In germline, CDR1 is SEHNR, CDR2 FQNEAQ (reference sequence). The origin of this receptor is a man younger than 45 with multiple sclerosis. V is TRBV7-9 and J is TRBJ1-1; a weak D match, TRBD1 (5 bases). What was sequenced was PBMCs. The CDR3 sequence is CASSLVSVGRTEAFF. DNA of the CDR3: TGTGCCAGCAGCTTGGTCAGTGTGGGACGGACTGAAGCTTTCTTT. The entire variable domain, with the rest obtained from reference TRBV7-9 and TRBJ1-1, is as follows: DTGVSQNPRHKITKRGQNVTFRCDPISEHNRLYWYRQTLGQGPEFLTYFQNEAQLEKSRLLSDRFSAERPKGSFSTLEIQRTEQGDSAMYLCASSLVSVGRTEAFFGQGTRLTVV.